This TCR beta chain stems from a study of CD8+ T cells in alopecia areata. Treatment: oral pan-JAK inhibitor, 5-10 mg twice daily. cDNA serving as the sequencing template came from extracted, reverse transcribed RNA. Some clones are missing from TCRdb's copy, which holds only in-frame ones; the method was immunoSEQ multiplex PCR. The data hold 200,000 to 250,000 clones, with 50% to 70% observed a single time. This clone was counted between two and nine times. This TCR derives from a human donor with alopecia areata. The sequencing here drew on CD4+ T cells sorted from blood, taken at week 4, from a patient treated with tofacitinib.

CDR3 in DNA: TGCGCCAGCAGCTCACTTGACAGCCTTAAAGGCTACACCTTC. Translation gives CASSSLDSLKGYTF. The J gene is TRBJ1-2, the V gene TRBV5-1; TRBD1 might be the D (5 bases). The CDR3 spans 14 residues. CDR1 SGHRS and CDR2 YFSETQ come from the germline V gene. V lost 3 bases, J lost 8 bases, and 17 bases lay in between.